Listed below are T cell receptor beta chains from one sample, sequenced in a study of T-cell memory formation after mild COVID-19. TCRdb fed the 5' RACE reads into MiXCR, producing one record per CDR3 protein. Of some 600,000 distinct CDR3 sequences in the sample, approximately 15% were seen once. Sequencing was done on a sample of PBMCs or a T cell subset sorted from them (not recorded which). The receptors here all came from an adult woman who had mild COVID-19 (a few samples of this study predate the infection). Cell type and time point are not known. Both conserved end residues are part of each CDR3. Fields, in order: J gene, D gene, V gene, clone size, CDR3 protein, CDR3 DNA. D genes are given only for firm matches. Rows may omit the clone size; those that give it use once, few, many or a size class.

>TRBJ2-1|NA|TRBV4-1|few
CASSPWEPHNEQFF
TGCGCCAGCAGCCCGTGGGAGCCCCACAATGAGCAGTTCTTC
>TRBJ2-7|TRBD2|TRBV7-2|many
CASSVGTTSSYEQYF
TGTGCCAGCAGCGTCGGGACTACGAGCTCCTACGAGCAGTACTTC
>TRBJ2-7|TRBD1|TRBV27|few
CASSLYRGYEQYF
TGTGCCAGCAGTTTATACAGGGGATACGAGCAGTACTTC
>TRBJ1-2|NA|TRBV29-1|NA
CTARGVGYTF
TGCACCGCGAGAGGGGTTGGCTACACCTTC
>TRBJ2-7|TRBD1|TRBV4-3|NA
CASSQDGGQGLREQYF
TGCGCCAGCAGCCAAGATGGGGGACAGGGTTTGCGCGAGCAGTACTTC
>TRBJ1-6|TRBD1|TRBV18|NA
CASSLSGQDPFSPLHF
TGTGCCAGCTCACTATCAGGACAGGATCCGTTTTCACCCCTCCACTTT
>TRBJ2-2|NA|TRBV25-1|NA
CASSGNRATGELFF
TGTGCCAGCAGTGGAAACAGGGCTACCGGGGAGCTGTTTTTT
>TRBJ2-6|TRBD1|TRBV2|NA
CASSKDRAGANVLTF
TGTGCCAGCAGTAAAGACAGGGCTGGGGCCAACGTCCTGACTTTC
>TRBJ2-2|NA|TRBV7-8|NA
CACMTGSVTNTGELFF
TGTGCCTGCATGACCGGGTCTGTAACGAACACCGGGGAGCTGTTTTTT
>TRBJ2-1|NA|TRBV12-3/TRBV12-4|NA
CATTGSSYNEQFF
TGTGCCACCACGGGGTCGTCTTACAATGAGCAGTTCTTC
>TRBJ1-2|NA|TRBV30|NA
CAWSPLGGTNSGYTF
TGTGCCTGGAGTCCGTTAGGGGGGACAAATTCTGGCTACACCTTC
>TRBJ2-3|NA|TRBV5-6|many
CASSLDVGRIPSTSTDTQYF
TGTGCCAGCAGCTTGGATGTGGGACGGATTCCCTCAACTAGCACAGATACGCAGTATTTT
>TRBJ2-1|NA|TRBV12-3/TRBV12-4|NA
CASSTGPANEQFF
TGTGCCAGCAGTACAGGACCGGCGAATGAGCAGTTCTTC
>TRBJ1-2|TRBD1|TRBV7-2|few
CASRTGQGYGYTF
TGTGCCAGCAGGACCGGACAGGGATATGGCTACACCTTC
>TRBJ1-1|NA|TRBV2|NA
CASSERTEAFF
TGTGCCAGCAGTGAGCGCACTGAAGCTTTCTTT
>TRBJ2-3|NA|TRBV19|NA
CASSSGASTDTQYF
TGTGCCAGTTCCAGCGGCGCTAGCACAGATACGCAGTATTTT
>TRBJ2-2|NA|TRBV12-3/TRBV12-4|few
CASSLEPGELFF
TGTGCCAGCAGTTTGGAGCCCGGGGAGCTGTTTTTT
>TRBJ2-1|TRBD2|TRBV19|few
CASSALAGLDYNEQFF
TGTGCCAGTAGTGCCTTAGCGGGGTTAGACTACAATGAGCAGTTCTTC
>TRBJ1-1|TRBD1|TRBV12-3/TRBV12-4|NA
CASSTQGAPNTEAFF
TGTGCCAGCAGTACACAGGGGGCCCCGAACACTGAAGCTTTCTTT
>TRBJ2-1|TRBD2|TRBV27|NA
CASRPTSGGLRDEQFF
TGTGCCAGCAGGCCGACTAGCGGGGGTTTACGGGATGAGCAGTTCTTC
>TRBJ2-7|NA|TRBV6-1|NA
CASSEIGGPVEQYF
TGTGCCAGCAGTGAAATCGGGGGACCCGTGGAGCAGTACTTC
>TRBJ1-2|TRBD1|TRBV18|few
CASSPAGQGSADYTF
TGTGCCAGCTCACCAGCCGGACAGGGATCGGCAGACTACACCTTC
>TRBJ2-7|TRBD2|TRBV4-2|NA
CASSQDLAGVQYEQYF
TGTGCCAGCAGCCAAGATCTAGCGGGAGTTCAGTACGAGCAGTACTTC
>TRBJ1-2|TRBD1|TRBV18|NA
CASSPRGQAYGYTF
TGTGCCAGCTCGCCCCGGGGACAGGCCTATGGCTACACCTTC
>TRBJ2-7|NA|TRBV6-1|NA
CASKLYPAGGNYEQYF
TGTGCCAGCAAGCTCTACCCGGCCGGGGGAAACTACGAGCAGTACTTC
>TRBJ1-5|TRBD1|TRBV7-8|few
CASSAGQGFGSNQPQHF
TGTGCCAGCAGCGCGGGACAGGGGTTTGGCAGCAATCAGCCCCAGCATTTT
>TRBJ1-1|NA|TRBV2|NA
CASRVDSDTEAFF
TGTGCCAGCAGGGTTGACAGTGACACTGAAGCTTTCTTT
>TRBJ2-3|TRBD1|TRBV11-2|NA
CASSPPLGQSVSTDTQYF
TGTGCCAGCAGTCCACCCTTGGGACAGAGTGTTAGCACAGATACGCAGTATTTT
>TRBJ1-1|TRBD1|TRBV12-3/TRBV12-4|many
CASSSWTGPWVAEAFF
TGTGCCAGCAGTTCTTGGACAGGGCCTTGGGTAGCTGAAGCTTTCTTT
>TRBJ2-1|TRBD1|TRBV5-4|NA
CASSLQGAWNEQFF
TGTGCCAGCAGCTTACAGGGGGCCTGGAATGAGCAGTTCTTC
>TRBJ1-1|NA|TRBV9|few
CASSKAGGANTEAFF
TGTGCCAGCAGCAAAGCGGGGGGGGCAAACACTGAAGCTTTCTTT